The 23 T cell receptor beta chains below come from one sample, sequenced in a study of cytomegalovirus exposure and HLA in healthy donors. It was with 60 Vbeta and 13 Jbeta primers that the PCR ran. This table comes from immunoSEQ multiplex PCR, and its TCRdb copy is limited to in-frame clones, with some not included. There are 150,000 to 200,000 clones in the sample; roughly 77% occur only once, and approximately 10% lies in the top ten. The sequenced sample was PBMCs. The receptor source for this set is a man between 18 and 35 years old in good health and CMV-seropositive.

The rearrangement links TRBV4-1 to TRBJ2-3, with D perhaps matching TRBD2 (7 bases). The CDR3 runs to 16 residues. CDR1 is MGHRA, CDR2 YSYEKL, per germline. Trimming took off 0 bases at V and 1 base at J, with 11 bases between the two ends. The CDR3 DNA follows: TGCGCCAGCAGCCAAGAGGGGGGGGCCCGCACAGATACGCAGTATTTT. Translation: CASSQEGGARTDTQYF.

The DNA for the CDR3 is TGTGCCAGCGGACTGGACAGGGGATACCAAGGGGTATGGGAGCAGTACTTC. Translation gives CASGLDRGYQGVWEQYF. V is TRBV28 and J is TRBJ2-7, with TRBD1 matching over 9 bases. Germline loops: CDR1 MDHEN, CDR2 SYDVKM. The CDR3 has 17 residues. V was pared by 8 bases and J by 7 bases, with 21 bases of the junction left unmatched.

The V gene is TRBV28, the J gene TRBJ1-5, with TRBD1 matching over 11 bases. V was pared by 10 bases and J by 2 bases, with 7 bases of the junction left unmatched. The CDR3 extends over 15 amino acids. The germline V gene has CDR1 MDHEN and CDR2 SYDVKM. This CDR3 reads CATRTGGDGNQPQHF. The CDR3 DNA is TGTGCCACCAGGACAGGGGGCGACGGCAATCAGCCCCAGCATTTT.

The chain uses TRBV5-4 and TRBJ2-2; a possible D gene is TRBD2 (6 bases). Trimming cost V 4 bases and J 4 bases, with 14 bases left between them. This CDR3 is 15 amino acids long. Germline CDR1 SGHNT, CDR2 YYREEE (reference sequence). The CDR3 reads CASSLGGYSTGELFF. For the CDR3, the DNA is TGTGCCAGCAGCCTCGGGGGTTATAGCACCGGGGAGCTGTTTTTT.

In its sample, this clone was seen a few times. V is TRBV18 and J is TRBJ1-4, with 7 positions matching TRBD1. The CDR3 totals 16 residues. V shed 2 bases, J shed 2 bases, and the junction held 5 bases outside the gene matches. Germline CDR1 and CDR2: KGHSH and LQKENI. The CDR3 bases are TGTGCCAGCTCACCAAGCAGGGGGGCTACTAATGAAAAACTGTTTTTT. Its protein is CASSPSRGATNEKLFF.

A single count supports this clone. V gene TRBV15 combines with J gene TRBJ1-6; 7 nucleotides line up with TRBD1. Trimming at V came to 7 bases and at J to 5 bases, leaving 8 bases not matched to a gene. Germline V gives CDR1 LNHNV, CDR2 YYDKDF (reference sequence). There are 15 residues in the CDR3. CDR3 sequence reads: CATKKGQPNNSPLHF. As DNA, the CDR3 is TGTGCCACCAAAAAGGGACAGCCCAATAATTCACCCCTCCACTTT.

J is TRBJ2-5 and V is TRBV27, with D possibly matching TRBD2 (5 bases). This CDR3 is built from 17 residues. Germline V gene lookup returns CDR1 MNHEY and CDR2 SMNVEV (reference sequence). Trimming removed 5 bases from V and 0 bases from J, with 19 bases in between. This CDR3 is CASSRRVVGADQETQYF. In DNA form, the CDR3 reads TGTGCCAGCAGTCGGCGGGTTGTGGGCGCGGACCAAGAGACCCAGTACTTC.

The chain is built from TRBV27 and TRBJ1-1; possibly TRBD1 for D (6 bases). There are 17 residues in the CDR3. Germline V gene sequence: CDR1 MNHEY, CDR2 SMNVEV (reference sequence). V was shortened by 4 bases and J by 3 bases, with 21 bases between the two germline ends. CDR3 sequence: CASSSHGTTSQDTEAFF. CDR3 coding DNA: TGTGCCAGCAGTTCGCATGGGACAACAAGCCAGGACACTGAAGCTTTCTTT.

The chain uses TRBV11-3 and TRBJ2-7; 7 bases fit TRBD2. The junction had 12 bases not matched to a gene; V was cut back by 11 bases and J by 2 bases. The CDR3 runs 14 residues. Germline V gene sequence: CDR1 SGHNT, CDR2 YENEEA. This CDR3 reads CAAKTTTSPYEQYF. CDR3 nucleotide sequence: TGTGCCGCGAAAACCACGACTAGCCCCTACGAGCAGTACTTC. The whole variable domain, remainder taken from reference TRBV11-3 and TRBJ2-7, is EAGVVQSPRYKIIEKKQPVAFWCNPISGHNTLYWYLQNLGQGPELLIRYENEEAVDDSQLPKDRFSAERLKGVDSTLKIQPAELGDSAVYLCAAKTTTSPYEQYFGPGTRLTVT.

The V and J genes are TRBV6-1 and TRBJ1-5; tentatively, D is TRBD1 (5 bases). Germline V gives CDR1 MNHNS, CDR2 SASEGT. V lost 2 bases and J 4 bases, leaving 15 bases between the germline ends. The CDR3 is made up of 16 amino acids. The DNA of the CDR3 is TGTGCCAGCAGTGAAAGAGCCCGGGACTTAAATCAGCCCCAGCATTTT. Its protein is CASSERARDLNQPQHF.

The chain uses TRBV7-6 and TRBJ2-7; the D is unclear. V gave up 5 bases and J gave up 7 bases, with 15 bases separating them. Germline V gene sequence: CDR1 SGHVS, CDR2 FNYEAQ. The CDR3 contains 13 residues. The DNA for the CDR3 is TGTGCCAGCAGCCCTCGAGGCTCACGAGAGCAGTACTTC. Protein sequence: CASSPRGSREQYF.

The rearrangement joins TRBV2 to TRBJ2-1, with 13 positions matching TRBD2. Germline V gene sequence: CDR1 SNHLY, CDR2 FYNNEI. The length of the CDR3 is 22 residues. J gave up 4 bases and V 4 bases, and 22 bases lay outside the gene matches. The CDR3 spells CASSARDNTGLAGVFVYNEQFF. The CDR3 DNA reads as TGTGCCAGCAGTGCACGGGACAACACAGGACTAGCGGGAGTCTTCGTGTACAATGAGCAGTTCTTC.

The CDR3 DNA reads TGTGCCAGCAGTCCACGCACAGGGGGCCTACTCCGGGCCCAGCATTTT. Encoded protein: CASSPRTGGLLRAQHF. The rearrangement uses TRBV27 and TRBJ1-5, with 9 bases that match TRBD1. This CDR3 is built from 16 residues. V trimming: 5 bases; J trimming: 11 bases; junction bases outside the gene matches: 16. Germline V gives CDR1 MNHEY, CDR2 SMNVEV (reference sequence).

The chain uses TRBV27 and TRBJ2-3, with D tentatively TRBD1 (6 bases). Trimming left V 5 bases short and J 0 bases short, with 9 bases between. CDR1 is MNHEY and CDR2 is SMNVEV in the germline V gene (reference sequence). The CDR3 is made up of 14 amino acids. CDR3 DNA: TGTGCCAGCAGTCTTCAGGGGAGCACAGATACGCAGTATTTT. Translating gives CASSLQGSTDTQYF.

The genes are TRBV4-1 and TRBJ2-1, with 11 bases identical to TRBD2. Unmatched junction bases numbered 5, after V lost 3 bases and J lost 7 bases. CDR3 length equals 15 residues. Germline V gene lookup returns CDR1 MGHRA and CDR2 YSYEKL. The CDR3 here is CASSQLAGGWNEQFF. In DNA form, the CDR3 reads TGCGCCAGCAGCCAGCTAGCGGGAGGTTGGAATGAGCAGTTCTTC.

A word on this clone: Other DNA sequences in the sample encode the same CDR3. J is TRBJ2-7 and V is TRBV28, with 8 bases that match TRBD1. V dropped 8 bases and J dropped 2; count of bases not matched to a gene: 2. This CDR3 has 12 residues. From germline, CDR1 is MDHEN and CDR2 SYDVKM. This CDR3 reads CASRQGPYEQYF. CDR3 coding DNA: TGTGCCAGCCGACAGGGGCCCTACGAGCAGTACTTC.

CDR3 sequence (DNA): TGTGCCAGCGGAAGACAGGGCTACACTGAAGCTTTCTTT. It yields the protein CASGRQGYTEAFF. The V call is TRBV19, the J call TRBJ1-1; TRBD1 matches at 7 bases. V lost 9 bases to trimming and J lost 3 bases; unmatched junction nucleotides: 7. The germline gives CDR1 LNHDA, CDR2 SQIVND (reference sequence). The CDR3 is 13 residues long.

With respect to this clone: At one end, the junction sequence differs from germline, possibly due to a read error. The V gene is TRBV7-9, the J gene TRBJ1-2; TRBD1 aligns across 10 bases. CDR1 SEHNR and CDR2 FQNEAQ come from the germline V gene (reference sequence). This CDR3 is built from 16 residues. Written as DNA, the CDR3 is TGTTCCAGCAGCCATGGGACAGGGGCGCTGTTCGGTGGCTACACCTTC. It codes for CSSSHGTGALFGGYTF.

The chain carries TRBV5-1 and TRBJ2-1, with 11 bases lining up with TRBD1. V lost 3 bases to trimming and J lost 9 bases; unmatched junction nucleotides: 2. Germline V gene sequence: CDR1 SGHRS, CDR2 YFSETQ. This CDR3 has 13 residues. The CDR3 region has the DNA TGCGCCAGCAGCTGGACAGGGGGCGGTGAGCAGTTCTTC. This sequence encodes CASSWTGGGEQFF.

V is TRBV5-1 and J is TRBJ2-2; unclear D gene. The ends were cut back, 2 bases at V and 4 bases at J, with 12 bases in the middle. The CDR3 consists of 15 residues. CDR1 is SGHRS, CDR2 YFSETQ, per germline. The CDR3 nucleotides are TGCGCCAGCAGCTTATCGCTATCCCGCACCGGGGAGCTGTTTTTT. It encodes CASSLSLSRTGELFF.

DNA for the CDR3: TGTGCCAGCCTTCCGACAGGTGCCACCTACGAGCAGTACTTC. This gives the protein CASLPTGATYEQYF. The chain employs TRBV28 and TRBJ2-7; D possibly corresponds to TRBD1 (6 bases). Trimming shortened V by 8 bases and J by 2 bases, and 16 bases separated the two germline ends. CDR3 length: 14 residues. The germline gives CDR1 MDHEN, CDR2 SYDVKM.

This chain uses TRBV29-1 with TRBJ2-7; 8 positions match TRBD1. This CDR3 is built from 13 residues. Germline CDR1 is SQVTM and CDR2 is ANQGSEA. Trimming took 3 bases from V and 4 from J; bases not matched to a gene: 5. The CDR3 DNA reads as TGCAGCGTTGAGAAGGACAGGGAGTACGAGCAGTACTTC. This sequence encodes CSVEKDREYEQYF.

The chain recombines TRBV7-9 with TRBJ1-1, with 7 bases lining up with TRBD1. J lost 0 bases, V lost 4 bases, and 5 bases had no gene match. There are 15 residues in the CDR3. CDR1 and CDR2 (germline): SEHNR, FQNEAQ (reference sequence). CDR3 coding DNA: TGTGCCAGCAGCTCGGGACAGACCATGAACACTGAAGCTTTCTTT. This sequence encodes CASSSGQTMNTEAFF. The full variable domain, rest sourced from reference TRBV7-9 and TRBJ1-1, is DTGVSQNPRHKITKRGQNVTFRCDPISEHNRLYWYRQTLGQGPEFLTYFQNEAQLEKSRLLSDRFSAERPKGSFSTLEIQRTEQGDSAMYLCASSSGQTMNTEAFFGQGTRLTVV.